The 27 T cell receptor beta chains presented below share a single source sample, sequenced in a study of beta chain features in type 1 diabetes. The isolated RNA, all of it, was reverse transcribed, so expressed TCRB transcripts were what got sequenced. Repertoires were generated with immunoSEQ multiplex PCR, while TCRdb's copy carries only in-frame clones and drops some. The data show hundreds of thousands of clones, with about a sixth seen just once and roughly 0.098% held by the top ten. The specimen sequenced was naive CD4+ T cells from blood. The receptors were sampled from a man between 18 and 29 years old in good health.

The V and J genes are TRBV7-2 and TRBJ1-4; D ambiguous. The germline CDR1 and CDR2 sequences are SGHTA and FQGNSA. The V end lost 6 bases, the J end lost 0 bases, and 5 bases lay between the germline ends. The CDR3 sequence is 13 residues long. The CDR3 loop is CASRRSTNEKLFF. The CDR3 DNA sequence: TGTGCCAGCAGACGATCAACTAATGAAAAACTGTTTTTT.

The rearrangement joins TRBV5-4 to TRBJ1-2, with D possibly matching TRBD1 (6 bases). The CDR3 runs 15 residues. Between the trimmed V and J ends, which lost 0 bases and 0 bases, there was a span of 9 bases. Germline lookup yields CDR1 SGHNT and CDR2 YYREEE (reference sequence). In DNA form, the CDR3 reads TGTGCCAGCAGCTTGGAGGGACAAGCTAACTATGGCTACACCTTC. Its translation: CASSLEGQANYGYTF.

This clone was seen a handful of times. The gene calls are TRBV30 and TRBJ2-7, with D possibly being TRBD2 (5 bases). V was clipped by 5 bases and J by 7 bases, with 9 bases between them. Germline lookup yields CDR1 GTSNPN and CDR2 SVGIG (reference sequence). The CDR3 consists of 10 residues. The CDR3 bases are TGTGCCTGGGGACGGAGGGAGCAGTACTTC. Protein product: CAWGRREQYF.

The rearrangement uses TRBV4-3 and TRBJ2-6; the match to TRBD2 covers 7 bases. CDR3 length equals 18 residues. Losses at the gene ends were 4 bases for V and 0 bases for J; bases not matched to a gene: 9. Germline CDR1 is LGHNA and CDR2 is YSLEER. CDR3 protein: CASSRTSVGDSGANVLTF. CDR3 in DNA: TGCGCCAGCAGCCGAACTAGCGTGGGGGACTCTGGGGCCAACGTCCTGACTTTC.

The rearrangement links TRBV7-9 to TRBJ2-6; 9 positions agree with TRBD1. The germline gives CDR1 SEHNR, CDR2 FQNEAQ (reference sequence). This CDR3 comprises 19 residues. V dropped 5 bases and J dropped 1; count of bases not matched to a gene: 12. The CDR3 sequence is CASSPRIWGQGSGANVLTF. The CDR3 bases are TGTGCCAGCAGCCCCCGGATTTGGGGACAGGGATCTGGGGCCAACGTCCTGACTTTC.

This clone was seen more than once but under ten times. The chain links TRBV7-9 to TRBJ1-5, with D tentatively TRBD1 (5 bases). This CDR3 spans 14 amino acids. Trimming stripped 2 bases from V and 9 bases from J, with 14 bases between. Germline V gene sequence: CDR1 SEHNR, CDR2 FQNEAQ (reference sequence). The chain's CDR3 is CASSLLQAGSPQHF. The CDR3 DNA sequence: TGTGCCAGCAGCTTACTACAGGCTGGATCGCCCCAGCATTTT. The full variable domain, its missing parts supplied by reference TRBV7-9 and TRBJ1-5, is DTGVSQNPRHKITKRGQNVTFRCDPISEHNRLYWYRQTLGQGPEFLTYFQNEAQLEKSRLLSDRFSAERPKGSFSTLEIQRTEQGDSAMYLCASSLLQAGSPQHFGDGTRLSIL.

This chain uses TRBV5-1 with TRBJ2-5, with D perhaps matching TRBD2 (6 bases). The CDR3 totals 14 residues. CDR1 and CDR2 (germline): SGHRS, YFSETQ. With 1 base removed from V and 2 bases from J, the gap between germline ends came to 9 bases. CDR3 bases: TGCGCCAGCAGCTTGAAGGCGGGGCAAGAGACCCAGTACTTC. This encodes CASSLKAGQETQYF.

This clone was seen more than once but under ten times. The chain carries TRBV30 and TRBJ1-4, with unresolved D. Per the germline V gene, CDR1 is GTSNPN and CDR2 is SVGIG (reference sequence). This CDR3 has 13 amino acids. Trimming removed 2 bases at V and 5 bases at J, with 9 bases between. CDR3 in amino acids: CAWSYSSNEKLFF. For the CDR3, the DNA is TGTGCCTGGAGTTACAGCTCCAATGAAAAACTGTTTTTT.

This chain uses TRBV28 with TRBJ2-7, with 10 bases aligning to TRBD1. The germline gives CDR1 MDHEN, CDR2 SYDVKM. V shed 3 bases, J shed 6 bases, and the junction held 11 bases outside the gene matches. CDR3 length: 16 residues. The CDR3 nucleotides are TGTGCCAGCAGTTTCCCTCAACAGACAGGGGGCTTCGAGCAGTACTTC. As protein: CASSFPQQTGGFEQYF.

The V call is TRBV5-4, the J call TRBJ2-3; weak D call: TRBD1 (6 bases). The CDR3 runs 17 residues. Looked up from germline, CDR1 is SGHNT and CDR2 is YYREEE (reference sequence). V gave up 0 bases and J gave up 7 bases, with 21 bases separating them. In DNA form, the CDR3 reads TGTGCCAGCAGCTTGGATATGGGGGCGGGCGGAAGAAATACGCAGTATTTT. Amino acids: CASSLDMGAGGRNTQYF.

In this sample, this clone turned up a few times. The J gene is TRBJ2-5, the V gene TRBV19; D gene ambiguous. The CDR3 loop spans 11 amino acids. V lost 4 bases, J lost 4 bases, and 4 bases lay in between. CDR1 is LNHDA and CDR2 is SQIVND in the germline V gene (reference sequence). In DNA form, the CDR3 reads TGTGCCAGTAGTAATCGAGAGACCCAGTACTTC. Encoded protein: CASSNRETQYF.

This clone was observed a handful of times. V usage is TRBV21-1 and J usage is TRBJ2-7; TRBD1 is taken as the D call from the table, unchecked against the DNA. TRBV21-1 is designated a pseudogene. There are 15 residues in the CDR3. The CDR3 nucleotides are TGTGCCAGCAGCCTACTCTCGGGACATCACTACGAGCAGTACTTC. Its protein is CASSLLSGHHYEQYF.

The chain combines TRBV2 with TRBJ1-1; no definite D call. The length of the CDR3 is 14 residues. V lost 7 bases to trimming and J lost 4 bases, with 16 bases between them. Germline CDR1 is SNHLY and CDR2 is FYNNEI. Here the CDR3 reads CASTEREAGTEAFF. The CDR3 nucleotides are TGTGCCAGCACCGAAAGGGAAGCGGGCACTGAAGCTTTCTTT.

V is TRBV7-2 and J is TRBJ2-4; 11 bases align to TRBD2. The CDR3 contains 16 residues. CDR1 is SGHTA, CDR2 FQGNSA, per germline. With V trimmed by 2 bases and J by 7 bases, 7 bases remained unmatched. This CDR3 reads CASSLKLAGANNIQYF. CDR3 sequence (DNA): TGTGCCAGCAGCTTAAAACTAGCGGGGGCGAACAACATTCAGTACTTC. The variable domain in full, with the rest retrieved from reference TRBV7-2 and TRBJ2-4, is GAGVSQSPSNKVTEKGKDVELRCDPISGHTALYWYRQSLGQGLEFLIYFQGNSAPDKSGLPSDRFSAERTGGSVSTLTIQRTQQEDSAVYLCASSLKLAGANNIQYFGAGTRLSVL.

CDR3 sequence: CASIPLGTSVSRELFF. Written as DNA, the CDR3 is TGTGCCAGCATCCCCCTCGGGACTAGCGTTTCTAGGGAGCTGTTTTTT. The chain couples TRBV11-2 to TRBJ2-2; 10 bases align to TRBD2. Germline V CDR1 and CDR2: SGHAT, FQNNGV. The CDR3 spans 16 residues. J gave up 9 bases and V 7 bases, and 14 bases lay outside the gene matches.

This clone was counted between two and nine times. This chain connects TRBV30 to TRBJ2-3; no definite D call. The CDR3 is 14 amino acids. CDR1 and CDR2 (germline): GTSNPN, SVGIG (reference sequence). The V end lost 3 bases, the J end lost 4 bases, and 14 bases lay between the germline ends. CDR3 sequence: CAWRNQALADTQYF. DNA for the CDR3: TGTGCCTGGAGAAACCAGGCTCTTGCAGATACGCAGTATTTT. The entire variable domain, with the rest obtained from reference TRBV30 and TRBJ2-3, is as follows: SQTIHQWPATLVQPVGSPLSLECTVEGTSNPNLYWYRQAAGRGLQLLFYSVGIGQISSEVPQNLSASRPQDRQFILSSKKLLLSDSGFYLCAWRNQALADTQYFGPGTRLTVL.

The genes are TRBV27 and TRBJ2-4, with 7 bases that match TRBD1. The V segment lost 11 bases and the J segment 0 bases; nucleotides outside the gene matches: 7. Germline assignment: CDR1 MNHEY and CDR2 SMNVEV (reference sequence). This CDR3 has 14 amino acids. The CDR3 region is CADLTGAAKNIQYF. The CDR3 DNA reads TGTGCCGATCTTACAGGGGCAGCCAAAAACATTCAGTACTTC.

The V and J genes are TRBV27 and TRBJ2-1; 9 bases are a match to TRBD1. V lost 5 bases and J lost 3; bases outside the gene matches: 8. Germline V gives CDR1 MNHEY, CDR2 SMNVEV (reference sequence). The CDR3 is 16 amino acids. CDR3 DNA: TGTGCCAGCAGTCTAGACAGGGGGTTTTACTACAATGAGCAGTTCTTC. Translated, it gives CASSLDRGFYYNEQFF.

This clone was seen a handful of times. The rearrangement uses TRBV7-2 and TRBJ2-3; 9 bases line up with TRBD2. CDR1 is SGHTA and CDR2 is FQGNSA in the germline V gene. Germline trimming cut 2 bases from V and 1 base from J; bases unmatched to any gene: 7. CDR3 length equals 17 residues. The DNA for the CDR3 is TGTGCCAGCAGCTTATTTGGGGCGGGAGGGCGCACAGATACGCAGTATTTT. Amino acids: CASSLFGAGGRTDTQYF. The entire variable domain, with the rest obtained from reference TRBV7-2 and TRBJ2-3, is as follows: GAGVSQSPSNKVTEKGKDVELRCDPISGHTALYWYRQSLGQGLEFLIYFQGNSAPDKSGLPSDRFSAERTGGSVSTLTIQRTQQEDSAVYLCASSLFGAGGRTDTQYFGPGTRLTVL.

This chain uses TRBV28 with TRBJ2-4; D is unclear. The CDR3 length is 12 residues. V shed 4 bases and J shed 3 bases, with 4 bases lying between them. Germline CDR1 MDHEN, CDR2 SYDVKM. The CDR3 reads CASSSNKNIQYF. The CDR3 nucleotides are TGTGCCAGCAGTTCGAACAAAAACATTCAGTACTTC. The full variable domain, rest sourced from reference TRBV28 and TRBJ2-4, is DVKVTQSSRYLVKRTGEKVFLECVQDMDHENMFWYRQDPGLGLRLIYFSYDVKMKEKGDIPEGYSVSREKKERFSLILESASTNQTSMYLCASSSNKNIQYFGAGTRLSVL.

This clone occurred a few times. The CDR3 loop reads CASTTRRVTTDTQYF. CDR3 nucleotides: TGTGCCAGTACCACGCGACGGGTTACCACAGATACGCAGTATTTT. J is TRBJ2-3 and V is TRBV19; no firm D call. Trimming cost V 7 bases and J 2 bases, with 16 bases left between them. Germline loops: CDR1 LNHDA, CDR2 SQIVND (reference sequence). This CDR3 is 15 amino acids long.

The chain links TRBV30 to TRBJ1-2, with TRBD1 matching over 10 bases. CDR1 is GTSNPN and CDR2 is SVGIG in the germline V gene (reference sequence). J was trimmed by 4 bases and V by 8 bases; bases with no gene match: 19. The CDR3 extends over 17 amino acids. The CDR3 DNA is TGTGCCCGAGACGCAATCGACCGGGACAGGGGTTCCTATGGCTACACCTTC. Translation gives CARDAIDRDRGSYGYTF.

This clone was detected a few times. The chain employs TRBV27 and TRBJ2-1; TRBD2 is a possible D gene (6 bases). The CDR3 has 15 amino acids. CDR1 is MNHEY and CDR2 is SMNVEV in the germline V gene (reference sequence). V lost 3 bases and J 6 bases, leaving 15 bases between the germline ends. The CDR3, as DNA: TGTGCCAGCAGTTTGATCGGGGGTGTGGGCAATGAGCAGTTCTTC. Residues: CASSLIGGVGNEQFF.

This clone was counted between two and nine times. This chain connects TRBV5-4 to TRBJ2-5; tentatively, D is TRBD1 (6 bases). Germline loops: CDR1 SGHNT, CDR2 YYREEE (reference sequence). The CDR3 consists of 15 residues. V was shortened by 3 bases and J by 3 bases, with 15 bases between the two germline ends. The CDR3: CASSSLPQGEETQYF. The CDR3 DNA is TGTGCCAGCAGCTCACTACCACAGGGAGAAGAGACCCAGTACTTC.

The rearrangement uses TRBV5-1 and TRBJ2-5; D remains ambiguous. Germline CDR1 and CDR2: SGHRS and YFSETQ. There are 14 residues in the CDR3. Trimming took 3 bases from V and 1 from J, leaving 10 bases between them. CDR3 in amino acids: CASSYPSIQETQYF. CDR3 sequence (DNA): TGCGCCAGCAGCTACCCTTCTATCCAAGAGACCCAGTACTTC.

This clone was observed a few times. The V gene is TRBV4-3, the J gene TRBJ2-1; D might be TRBD1 (7 bases). V shed 3 bases and J shed 8 bases, with 17 bases lying between them. Germline lookup yields CDR1 LGHNA and CDR2 YSLEER. This CDR3 has 15 residues. CDR3 residues: CASSHRGQGGDEQFF. In nucleotides, the CDR3 is TGCGCCAGCAGCCACCGGGGGCAGGGGGGCGATGAGCAGTTCTTC.

On this clone: Different DNA sequences within this sample yield the same CDR3. The CDR3 DNA reads TGCGCCAGCAGCTTGGGGCAGGGGAGCTCCTACAATGAGCAGTTCTTC. Protein: CASSLGQGSSYNEQFF. The rearrangement joins TRBV5-1 to TRBJ2-1, with D possibly being TRBD1 (6 bases). The germline gives CDR1 SGHRS, CDR2 YFSETQ. This CDR3 has 16 amino acids. V was clipped by 0 bases and J by 0 bases, with 10 bases between them.